The present T cell receptor (beta chain) was sequenced within a study of cytomegalovirus exposure and HLA in healthy donors. Study-wide points: In a later analysis, a genetic analysis reported fewer productive-TCR N-insertions in an Asian-associated ancestry cluster than the cohort average. According to the study, 160 or so TCR beta chains were cytomegalovirus-associated. An analysis done earlier found most TCR beta V segments productive about 90% or about 30% of the time.

This clone was recorded only once. Antigen specificity is unknown. Vbeta (60) and Jbeta (13) primers were used in the PCR. Sequenced by immunoSEQ multiplex PCR; TCRdb stores in-frame clones only, minus some. The data hold about 180,000 clones, with under 80% observed a single time. From germline, CDR1 is SGHAT and CDR2 FQNNGV. CDR3 length: 13 residues. Deletions cut 3 bases from V and 4 bases from J, with 7 bases between. Sequencing was performed on PBMCs. The receptor was isolated from a woman aged 25 to 45 in good health and CMV-seropositive. The J gene is TRBJ1-5, the V gene TRBV11-2, with no clear D. CDR3 protein: CASSLEENQPQHF. The DNA for the CDR3 is TGTGCCAGCAGCTTGGAGGAGAATCAGCCCCAGCATTTT.